Listed here are 31 T cell receptor beta chains from one sample, sequenced in a study of T cells in Graves' hyperthyroidism and ophthalmopathy (dated by TCRdb to between 2018 and 2021). The library was prepared using multiplex PCR. Sequenced using an Illumina HiSeq 2000. Amplification of TCR beta CDR3 regions was carried out from RNA transcripts. The first round of RT-PCR for the TCR CDR3 was performed with the HTBI primer set and the Qiagen OneStep RT-PCR kit. The public reads were quality trimmed at Q25 with fastp and then assembled into clones with MiXCR by TCRdb, keeping productive beta chains. Identical CDR3 proteins give one entry, which carries the most common genes and DNA. The sample contains 500,000 to 650,000 distinct CDR3 sequences, over 45% of them found a single time. The ten largest make up around two fifths of the sample. The specimen sequenced was peripheral blood or thyroid tissue (not recorded which). The receptor set was obtained from an adult woman with Graves' disease, either hyperthyroidism or ophthalmopathy (not recorded which).

The CDR3 coding sequence is TGTGCCAGCAGCCATGGGGCCAACGTCCTGACTTTC. It codes for CASSHGANVLTF. V and J are TRBV7-8 and TRBJ2-6; unclear D gene. The CDR3 totals 12 residues. The germline gives CDR1 SGHVS, CDR2 FQNEAQ. V dropped 5 bases and J dropped 3 bases, with 2 bases sitting between them.

This clonotype was seen at least ten times. CDR3 sequence (DNA): TGTGCCAGACGGGGGGCTAGCGCCAGCTACGAGCAGTACTTC. Translated: CARRGASASYEQYF. This chain uses TRBV19 with TRBJ2-7, with D maybe TRBD2 (7 bases). The CDR3 has 14 amino acids. Trimming took off 9 bases at V and 3 bases at J, with 18 bases between the two ends. The germline V gene has CDR1 LNHDA and CDR2 SQIVND (reference sequence).

This clonotype has ten or more counts. The chain has TRBV20-1 and TRBJ1-1; TRBD1 matches at 7 bases. The V gene end was trimmed by 6 bases and the J gene end by 1 base; junction bases not matched to a gene: 8. Germline V gives CDR1 DFQATT, CDR2 SNEGSKA (reference sequence). CDR3 length: 14 residues. The CDR3 reads CSARKRGPNTEAFF. The CDR3 region has the DNA TGCAGTGCCCGCAAGAGGGGGCCGAACACTGAAGCTTTCTTT.

There are a few counts of this clonotype. The chain has TRBV10-3 and TRBJ2-7, with TRBD1 as a possible D gene (5 bases). V lost 2 bases and J 4 bases, leaving 15 bases between the germline ends. The length of the CDR3 is 15 residues. Germline CDR1 and CDR2: ENHRY and SYGVKD. CDR3 DNA: TGTGCCATCAGTGAGCGCCAGGGAAGCAGGTACGAGCAGTACTTC. Residues: CAISERQGSRYEQYF.

The chain combines TRBV12-3 or TRBV12-4 with TRBJ1-1; D may be TRBD1 (5 bases). V was pared by 7 bases and J by 0 bases, with 15 bases between. This CDR3 has 15 amino acids. The CDR3 DNA reads TGTGCCAGCACCACGGGACTGAGCCTGAACACTGAAGCTTTCTTT. It is translated as CASTTGLSLNTEAFF.

This clonotype has a handful of counts. The chain has TRBV19 and TRBJ2-6; 9 nucleotides line up with TRBD1. V shed 3 bases and J 2 bases; nucleotides not matched to a gene: 2. This CDR3 is built from 16 residues. In germline, CDR1 is LNHDA, CDR2 SQIVND (reference sequence). This chain's CDR3 is CASSIRDRAGANVLTF. The CDR3 bases are TGTGCCAGTAGTATTCGGGACAGGGCTGGGGCCAACGTCCTGACTTTC.

This clonotype was detected only a few times. The germline gene is not matched at one end of the junction; a read error may be the cause. The J gene is TRBJ2-5, the V gene TRBV2, with 12 nucleotides matching TRBD2. Germline CDR1 SNHLY, CDR2 FYNNEI. The CDR3 consists of 15 residues. CDR3 in amino acids: CASSQRLAGEETQYF. The DNA for the CDR3 is TGTGCCAGCAGCCAACGACTAGCGGGGGAAGAGACCCAGTACTTT.

V usage is TRBV6-6 and J usage is TRBJ2-7; maybe TRBD2 (6 bases). Germline CDR1 reads MNHNY; CDR2 reads SVGAGI (reference sequence). The CDR3 totals 14 residues. V was cut by 6 bases and J by 3 bases, with 15 bases left in between. CDR3 bases: TGTGCCAGCAGGCTGGGGGGAGACATCTACGAGCAGTACTTC. As protein: CASRLGGDIYEQYF.

In its sample, this clonotype was seen a few times. For the CDR3, the DNA is TGTGCCAGCAGTTTAGCAACAGGGCAAGGGGAGCTGTTTTTT. Translating it yields CASSLATGQGELFF. The chain couples TRBV12-3 or TRBV12-4 to TRBJ2-2; weak D call: TRBD1 (6 bases). The V and J ends lost 0 bases and 8 bases respectively, with 10 bases between them. This CDR3 spans 14 amino acids.

This clonotype occurred a few times. This chain uses TRBV28 with TRBJ2-5; D remains ambiguous. Trimming took off 6 bases at V and 1 base at J, with 9 bases between the two ends. This CDR3 is 13 amino acids long. The germline V gene encodes CDR1 MDHEN and CDR2 SYDVKM. The CDR3 sequence is CASRTRAQETQYF. The CDR3 DNA is TGTGCCAGCAGGACAAGGGCCCAAGAGACCCAGTACTTC.

A few counts support this clonotype. The chain has TRBV13 and TRBJ1-5; D call uncertain. CDR3 size: 13 residues. The germline V gene has CDR1 PRHDT and CDR2 FYEKMQ (reference sequence). V gave up 4 bases and J gave up 5 bases, with 9 bases separating them. In DNA, the CDR3 is TGTGCCAGCAGCTACGACGACTATCAGCCCCAGCATTTT. This codes for CASSYDDYQPQHF. Supplemented by reference TRBV13 and TRBJ1-5, the full variable domain reads AAGVIQSPRHLIKEKRETATLKCYPIPRHDTVYWYQQGPGQDPQFLISFYEKMQSDKGSIPDRFSAQQFSDYHSELNMSSLELGDSALYFCASSYDDYQPQHFGDGTRLSIL.

This clonotype was picked up many times. This chain joins TRBV20-1 and TRBJ1-5, with TRBD1 matching 7 bases. V dropped 4 bases and J dropped 7; count of bases not matched to a gene: 13. The CDR3 spans 15 residues. Germline-derived CDR1 and CDR2 are DFQATT and SNEGSKA (reference sequence). CDR3 DNA: TGCAGTGCTACGTCTACAGGGGAGGAAGGACAGCCCCAGCATTTT. Translating it yields CSATSTGEEGQPQHF.

The chain is built from TRBV7-8 and TRBJ2-7; D tentatively reads TRBD1 or TRBD2 (9 bases each). Germline CDR1 is SGHVS and CDR2 is FQNEAQ. V lost 3 bases, J lost 2 bases, and 17 bases lay in between. CDR3 length: 16 amino acids. The CDR3 DNA reads TGTGCCAGCAGCTTGGCTAGCGGGACAGGGCCCTACGAGCAGTACTTC. Translating gives CASSLASGTGPYEQYF.

This clonotype was detected only a few times. This chain links TRBV11-2 with TRBJ1-4; D ambiguous. V was cut by 5 bases and J by 10 bases, with 8 bases left in between. CDR3 length: 11 amino acids. The germline V gene encodes CDR1 SGHAT and CDR2 FQNNGV. The CDR3 sequence: CASSTAVKLFF. The CDR3 coding sequence is TGTGCCAGCAGCACGGCGGTAAAACTGTTTTTT.

This clonotype was detected a few times. V and J are TRBV7-6 and TRBJ2-7, with 7 bases lining up with TRBD2. The CDR3 is 14 residues long. Germline V gives CDR1 SGHVS, CDR2 FNYEAQ. The V and J ends lost 5 bases and 2 bases, in that order; junction bases with no gene match: 6. The CDR3 nucleotides read TGTGCCAGCAGCCTAAGCGGGGAACCCTACGAGCAGTACTTC. Its translation: CASSLSGEPYEQYF.

Ten or more counts support this clonotype. The V gene is TRBV24-1, the J gene TRBJ1-1; D ambiguous. Looked up from germline, CDR1 is KGHDR and CDR2 is SFDVKD. Trimming took 0 bases from V and 1 from J, leaving 17 bases between them. The CDR3 loop spans 18 amino acids. The chain's CDR3 is CATSDLGRAARENTEAFF. The CDR3 nucleotides read TGTGCCACCAGTGATTTGGGGCGGGCAGCCCGGGAGAACACTGAAGCTTTCTTT.

V is TRBV7-2 and J is TRBJ2-7; 8 positions agree with TRBD2. There are 14 residues in the CDR3. The germline CDR1 and CDR2 sequences are SGHTA and FQGNSA. J was trimmed by 6 bases and V by 8 bases; bases with no gene match: 12. CDR3 DNA sequence: TGTGCCAGCTCCAGTCAGGGGACTAGAAGCGAGCAGTACTTC. It yields the protein CASSSQGTRSEQYF.

Ten or more counts support this clonotype. The rearrangement links TRBV7-9 to TRBJ2-7; D remains unclear. The CDR3 runs to 14 residues. With 1 base removed from V and 3 bases from J, the gap between germline ends came to 10 bases. Germline V gene data show CDR1 as SEHNR and CDR2 as FQNEAQ (reference sequence). CDR3 residues: CASSLEVVSYEQYF. The CDR3 bases are TGTGCCAGCAGCTTAGAAGTGGTCAGCTACGAGCAGTACTTC.

This clonotype has ten or more counts. The rearrangement joins TRBV5-4 to TRBJ2-2; D unclear. Trimming took off 5 bases at V and 0 bases at J, with 11 bases between the two ends. This CDR3 has 15 residues. CDR1 SGHNT and CDR2 YYREEE come from the germline V gene (reference sequence). The CDR3 DNA reads as TGTGCCAGCAGTGGGATGAGCCCGAACACCGGGGAGCTGTTTTTT. Protein: CASSGMSPNTGELFF.

This clonotype has at least ten counts. The gene calls are TRBV28 and TRBJ1-2; D is uncertain. Germline values: CDR1 MDHEN, CDR2 SYDVKM. Trimming shortened V by 8 bases and J by 3 bases, and 10 bases separated the two germline ends. The CDR3 has 12 residues. CDR3 in DNA: TGTGCCAGCGCAGATTGGGACTATGGCTACACCTTC. Translation: CASADWDYGYTF.

The V call is TRBV10-3, the J call TRBJ1-4; 10 nucleotides match TRBD1. Germline V CDR1 and CDR2: ENHRY, SYGVKD. This CDR3 region has 16 residues. The V gene end was trimmed by 3 bases and the J gene end by 7 bases; junction bases not matched to a gene: 8. The CDR3 nucleotides read TGTGCCATCAGTGATGGACAGGGGGGTAACACTGAAAAACTGTTTTTT. It encodes CAISDGQGGNTEKLFF.

This chain links TRBV14 with TRBJ2-7; D gene unclear. Trimming removed 10 bases from V and 0 bases from J, with 16 bases in between. The CDR3 is 14 amino acids. Germline V CDR1 and CDR2: SGHDN, FVKESK. The CDR3 region is CAIRQMRSSYEQYF. The CDR3 coding sequence is TGTGCCATCAGGCAGATGAGGAGCTCCTACGAGCAGTACTTC.

The chain has TRBV5-1 and TRBJ2-5, with 7 nucleotides matching TRBD1. CDR3 size: 14 residues. Germline assignment: CDR1 SGHRS and CDR2 YFSETQ. V lost 3 bases and J lost 9; bases outside the gene matches: 11. The CDR3, as DNA: TGCGCCAGCAGCTCTGGACAGGAAGATCGGGCCCAGTACTTC. Translating it yields CASSSGQEDRAQYF.

A single count supports this clonotype. A read error may account for a junction end that differs from germline. The rearrangement joins TRBV7-8 to TRBJ2-7; the match to TRBD1 covers 9 bases. Germline CDR1 and CDR2: SGHVS and FQNEAQ. The CDR3 totals 16 residues. CDR3 residues: CASRSGTGMILRELYF. The DNA of the CDR3 is TGTGCCAGCAGGTCTGGGACAGGGATGATTCTACGGGAGCTGTACTTC.

The chain links TRBV7-2 to TRBJ1-1; the D gene is possibly TRBD1 (5 bases). V lost 5 bases, J lost 13 bases, and 20 bases lay in between. CDR3 size: 13 residues. CDR1 and CDR2 from the germline V gene are SGHTA and FQGNSA. For the CDR3, the DNA is TGTGCCAGCAGCCCGCTCGCGGGGGGAGATAGTTTCTTT. As protein: CASSPLAGGDSFF.

The rearrangement uses TRBV20-1 and TRBJ1-5; possible D gene TRBD1, 6 bases. CDR1 is DFQATT, CDR2 SNEGSKA, per germline (reference sequence). Trimming stripped 6 bases from V and 7 bases from J, with 10 bases between. This CDR3 has 11 residues. CDR3 protein: CSAGGAQPQHF. The CDR3 nucleotides are TGCAGTGCAGGGGGGGCACAGCCCCAGCATTTT.

This clonotype has only a few counts. The chain combines TRBV20-1 with TRBJ1-3; no clear D gene. Germline V gene lookup returns CDR1 DFQATT and CDR2 SNEGSKA (reference sequence). The CDR3 spans 11 residues. Deletions cut 5 bases from V and 2 bases from J, with 4 bases between. In DNA, the CDR3 is TGCAGTGCTCCGACTGGAAACACCATATATTTT. This sequence encodes CSAPTGNTIYF.

This chain connects TRBV28 to TRBJ1-1; D is possibly TRBD1 (5 bases). V was clipped by 6 bases and J by 1 base, with 24 bases between them. The CDR3 consists of 18 residues. Germline CDR1 reads MDHEN; CDR2 reads SYDVKM. CDR3 sequence (DNA): TGTGCCAGCAGCTTAGGTAGGGGCACCCGAAGAGAGAACACTGAAGCTTTCTTT. Translation gives CASSLGRGTRRENTEAFF.

The chain links TRBV20-1 to TRBJ1-2; D uncertain. This CDR3 has 12 amino acids. CDR1 DFQATT and CDR2 SNEGSKA come from the germline V gene (reference sequence). Trimming shortened V by 2 bases and J by 8 bases, and 12 bases separated the two germline ends. The CDR3 bases are TGCAGTGCTAGAAGCGGGAGTTGGGGCTACACCTTC. It translates to CSARSGSWGYTF.

This sequence joins TRBV15 and TRBJ2-5, with 9 bases aligning to TRBD1. Germline CDR1 is LNHNV and CDR2 is YYDKDF (reference sequence). This CDR3 region has 15 residues. V was clipped by 0 bases and J by 5 bases; unmatched bases: 4. DNA of the CDR3: TGTGCCACCAGCAGAGATGGGACAGGGCCTGAGACCCAGTACTTC. Its protein product is CATSRDGTGPETQYF.

This clonotype was seen a few times. V and J are TRBV5-1 and TRBJ2-5; the D call may be TRBD1 or TRBD2 (6 bases each). The V gene's germline CDR1 is SGHRS and CDR2 YFSETQ. Trimming took off 4 bases at V and 4 bases at J, with 20 bases between the two ends. CDR3 size: 16 residues. The CDR3: CASSPAGTGAGETQYF. CDR3 bases: TGCGCCAGCAGCCCAGCCGGGACGGGGGCTGGAGAGACCCAGTACTTC.